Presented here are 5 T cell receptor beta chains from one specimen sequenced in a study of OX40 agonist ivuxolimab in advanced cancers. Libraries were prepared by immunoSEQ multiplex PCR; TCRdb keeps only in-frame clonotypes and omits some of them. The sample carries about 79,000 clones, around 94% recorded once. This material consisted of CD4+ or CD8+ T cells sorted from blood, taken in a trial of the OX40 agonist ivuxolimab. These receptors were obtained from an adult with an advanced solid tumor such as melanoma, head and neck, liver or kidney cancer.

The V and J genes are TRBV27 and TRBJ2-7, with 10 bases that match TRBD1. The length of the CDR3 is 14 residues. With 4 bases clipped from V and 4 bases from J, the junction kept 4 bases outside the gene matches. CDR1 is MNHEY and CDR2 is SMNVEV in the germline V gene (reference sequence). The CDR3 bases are TGTGCCAGCAGTTGGGGGACAGGGGAATACGAGCAGTACTTC. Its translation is CASSWGTGEYEQYF.

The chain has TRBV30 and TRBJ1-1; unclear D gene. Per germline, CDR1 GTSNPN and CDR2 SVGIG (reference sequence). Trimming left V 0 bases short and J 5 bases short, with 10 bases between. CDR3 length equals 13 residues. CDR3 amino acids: CAWSVDGGTEAFF. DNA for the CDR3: TGTGCCTGGAGTGTGGACGGAGGGACTGAAGCTTTCTTT.

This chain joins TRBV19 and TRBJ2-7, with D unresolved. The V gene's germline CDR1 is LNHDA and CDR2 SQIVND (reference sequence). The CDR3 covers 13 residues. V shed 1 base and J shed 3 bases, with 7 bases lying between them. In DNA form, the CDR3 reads TGTGCCAGTAGTATAGGGCTAGTCTACGAGCAGTACTTC. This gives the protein CASSIGLVYEQYF. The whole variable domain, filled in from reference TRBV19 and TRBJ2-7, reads DGGITQSPKYLFRKEGQNVTLSCEQNLNHDAMYWYRQDPGQGLRLIYYSQIVNDFQKGDIAEGYSVSREKKESFPLTVTSAQKNPTAFYLCASSIGLVYEQYFGPGTRLTVT.

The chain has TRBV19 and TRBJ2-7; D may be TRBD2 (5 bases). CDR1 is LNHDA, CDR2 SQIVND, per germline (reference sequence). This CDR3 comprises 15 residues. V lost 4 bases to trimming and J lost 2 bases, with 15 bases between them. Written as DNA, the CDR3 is TGTGCCAGTAGTAGAGAGGGCACCTCGACCTACGAGCAGTACTTC. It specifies CASSREGTSTYEQYF.

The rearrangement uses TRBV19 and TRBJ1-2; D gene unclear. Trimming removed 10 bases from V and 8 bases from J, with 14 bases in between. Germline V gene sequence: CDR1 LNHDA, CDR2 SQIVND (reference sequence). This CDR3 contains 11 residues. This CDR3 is CATGLFSGYTF. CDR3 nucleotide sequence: TGTGCCACTGGACTGTTCTCCGGCTACACCTTC.